This entry lists 4 T cell receptor beta chains sequenced from one sample in a study of B cell selection in AIRE deficiency. The assay was immunoSEQ multiplex PCR, and TCRdb's table has in-frame clones only and misses some. The data hold about 18,000 clones, with 85% to 95% observed a single time. Sorted regulatory T cells were CD4-positive, CD25-high and CD127-low or negative. What was sequenced was CD4+CD25+ Tregs sorted from PBMCs. The source of these receptors is a human donor in good health.

This chain uses TRBV7-6 with TRBJ1-2; no firm D call. The germline V and J ends were trimmed by 2 bases and 8 bases, with 6 bases remaining between them. Germline loops: CDR1 SGHVS, CDR2 FNYEAQ. The CDR3 loop spans 11 amino acids. CDR3 bases: TGTGCCAGCAGCTTATCGGGCGGCTACACCTTC. It yields the protein CASSLSGGYTF.

This chain connects TRBV11-1 to TRBJ2-7; the match to TRBD2 covers 7 bases. The CDR3 is made up of 15 amino acids. The V segment lost 5 bases and the J segment 0 bases; nucleotides outside the gene matches: 7. Germline V lookup: CDR1 SGHAT, CDR2 FQDESV (reference sequence). The CDR3 spells CASSLGLADSYEQYF. The CDR3 DNA reads as TGTGCCAGCAGCCTAGGTCTAGCGGACTCCTACGAGCAGTACTTC. The whole variable domain, filled in from reference TRBV11-1 and TRBJ2-7, reads EAEVAQSPRYKITEKSQAVAFWCDPISGHATLYWYRQILGQGPELLVQFQDESVVDDSQLPKDRFSAERLKGVDSTLKIQPAELGDSAMYLCASSLGLADSYEQYFGPGTRLTVT.

V is TRBV18 and J is TRBJ1-3; D uncertain. V lost 1 base and J lost 2, with 9 bases in between. This CDR3 comprises 15 residues. CDR1 KGHSH and CDR2 LQKENI come from the germline V gene. CDR3 protein: CASSPQTITGNTIYF. The CDR3 nucleotides are TGTGCCAGCTCACCACAGACGATTACTGGAAACACCATATATTTT.

CDR3 sequence reads: CASSIEGRGTQYF. CDR3 coding DNA: TGTGCCAGTAGTATAGAGGGGCGTGGGACCCAGTACTTC. The gene calls are TRBV19 and TRBJ2-5, with TRBD1 as a possible D gene (5 bases). Deletions cut 0 bases from V and 7 bases from J, with 9 bases between. The CDR3 contains 13 residues. Per germline, CDR1 LNHDA and CDR2 SQIVND (reference sequence).